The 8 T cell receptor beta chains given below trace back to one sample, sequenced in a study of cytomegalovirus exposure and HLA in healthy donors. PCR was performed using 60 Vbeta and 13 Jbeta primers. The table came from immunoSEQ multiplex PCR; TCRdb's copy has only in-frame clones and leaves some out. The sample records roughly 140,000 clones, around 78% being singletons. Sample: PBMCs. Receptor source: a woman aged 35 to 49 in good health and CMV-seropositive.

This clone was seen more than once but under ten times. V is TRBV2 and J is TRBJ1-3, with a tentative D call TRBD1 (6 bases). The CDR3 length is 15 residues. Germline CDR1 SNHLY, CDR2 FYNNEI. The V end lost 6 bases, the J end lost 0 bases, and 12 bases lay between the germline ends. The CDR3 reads CASSLGQFSGNTIYF. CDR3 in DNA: TGTGCCAGCAGCCTAGGACAGTTCTCTGGAAACACCATATATTTT.

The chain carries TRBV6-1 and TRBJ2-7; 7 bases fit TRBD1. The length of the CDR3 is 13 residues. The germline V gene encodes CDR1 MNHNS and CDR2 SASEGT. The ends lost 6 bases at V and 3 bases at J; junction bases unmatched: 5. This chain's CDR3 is CASRPTGVYEQYF. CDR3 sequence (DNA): TGTGCCAGCAGGCCAACAGGGGTCTACGAGCAGTACTTC.

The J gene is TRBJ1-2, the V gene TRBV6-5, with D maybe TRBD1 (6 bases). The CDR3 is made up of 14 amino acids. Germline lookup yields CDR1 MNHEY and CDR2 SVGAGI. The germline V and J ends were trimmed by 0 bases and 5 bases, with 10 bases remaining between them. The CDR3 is CASSYSWQGYGYTF. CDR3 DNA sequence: TGTGCCAGCAGTTACTCGTGGCAGGGGTATGGCTACACCTTC.

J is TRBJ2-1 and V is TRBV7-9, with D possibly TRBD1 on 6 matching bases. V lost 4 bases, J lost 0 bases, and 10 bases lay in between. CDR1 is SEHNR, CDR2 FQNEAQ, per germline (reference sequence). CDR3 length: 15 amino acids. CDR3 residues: CASSSQGRSYNEQFF. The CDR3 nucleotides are TGTGCCAGCAGCTCACAGGGCCGCTCCTACAATGAGCAGTTCTTC.

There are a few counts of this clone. Here the CDR3 reads CASRGRGTSLGYTGELFF. For the CDR3, the DNA is TGTGCCAGCAGGGGGAGAGGGACTAGCTTGGGGTACACCGGGGAGCTGTTTTTT. This rearrangement joins TRBV4-2 to TRBJ2-2; 9 bases map to TRBD2. V lost 6 bases, J lost 3 bases, and 14 bases stayed unmatched. This CDR3 has 18 amino acids. Germline V gene lookup returns CDR1 LGHNA and CDR2 YNFKEQ.

The CDR3 bases are TGCGCCAGCAGCTTTGGGGGCCAAGGCCCGAATGGCTACACCTTC. Amino acids: CASSFGGQGPNGYTF. The chain employs TRBV5-1 and TRBJ1-2; tentative D call: TRBD1 (6 bases). V lost 2 bases and J 6 bases, leaving 17 bases between the germline ends. Germline V CDR1 and CDR2: SGHRS, YFSETQ. This CDR3 is built from 15 residues.

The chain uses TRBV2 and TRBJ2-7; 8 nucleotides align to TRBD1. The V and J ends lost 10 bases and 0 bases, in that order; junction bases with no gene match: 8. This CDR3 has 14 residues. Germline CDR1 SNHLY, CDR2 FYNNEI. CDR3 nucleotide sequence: TGTGCCACCTCGGACAGGGAAGTCTCCTACGAGCAGTACTTC. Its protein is CATSDREVSYEQYF.

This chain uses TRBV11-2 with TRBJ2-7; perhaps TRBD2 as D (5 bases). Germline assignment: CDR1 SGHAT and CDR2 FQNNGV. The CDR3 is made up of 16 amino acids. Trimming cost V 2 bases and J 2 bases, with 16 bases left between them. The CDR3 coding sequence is TGTGCCAGCAGCTTACTTGTGCACTCGGGAACCTACGAGCAGTACTTC. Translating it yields CASSLLVHSGTYEQYF.